This T cell receptor beta chain was observed in a study of cytomegalovirus exposure and HLA in healthy donors. The wider study: Around 80 million unique TCRs from HLA-typed donors were held in an early data release. Overall study results and limits: Despite most TCR sequences being rare, some public TCRs occurred in many donors. Across donors, sequencing depth was assumed by presence/absence analyses to be roughly uniform.

The CDR3 consists of 14 residues. Trimming cost V 4 bases and J 9 bases; bases outside gene matches: 11. In germline, CDR1 is SGHTA, CDR2 FQGNSA. Note on this clone: Antigen: not known.

Primers: 60 Vbeta forward and 13 Jbeta reverse. Using immunoSEQ multiplex PCR, the repertoire was profiled, and TCRdb retains in-frame clones only, with some absent. The sample includes about 150,000 clones, 70% to 90% of them seen just once. The sequence derives from a woman aged 18-29 years in good health and CMV-seronegative. The sample taken for sequencing was PBMCs. This chain uses TRBV7-2 with TRBJ2-7; 8 bases fit TRBD2. The CDR3 region has the DNA TGTGCCAGCAGCTCGGGCGGGGGGACGGTAGGGCAGTACTTC. Its protein is CASSSGGGTVGQYF.